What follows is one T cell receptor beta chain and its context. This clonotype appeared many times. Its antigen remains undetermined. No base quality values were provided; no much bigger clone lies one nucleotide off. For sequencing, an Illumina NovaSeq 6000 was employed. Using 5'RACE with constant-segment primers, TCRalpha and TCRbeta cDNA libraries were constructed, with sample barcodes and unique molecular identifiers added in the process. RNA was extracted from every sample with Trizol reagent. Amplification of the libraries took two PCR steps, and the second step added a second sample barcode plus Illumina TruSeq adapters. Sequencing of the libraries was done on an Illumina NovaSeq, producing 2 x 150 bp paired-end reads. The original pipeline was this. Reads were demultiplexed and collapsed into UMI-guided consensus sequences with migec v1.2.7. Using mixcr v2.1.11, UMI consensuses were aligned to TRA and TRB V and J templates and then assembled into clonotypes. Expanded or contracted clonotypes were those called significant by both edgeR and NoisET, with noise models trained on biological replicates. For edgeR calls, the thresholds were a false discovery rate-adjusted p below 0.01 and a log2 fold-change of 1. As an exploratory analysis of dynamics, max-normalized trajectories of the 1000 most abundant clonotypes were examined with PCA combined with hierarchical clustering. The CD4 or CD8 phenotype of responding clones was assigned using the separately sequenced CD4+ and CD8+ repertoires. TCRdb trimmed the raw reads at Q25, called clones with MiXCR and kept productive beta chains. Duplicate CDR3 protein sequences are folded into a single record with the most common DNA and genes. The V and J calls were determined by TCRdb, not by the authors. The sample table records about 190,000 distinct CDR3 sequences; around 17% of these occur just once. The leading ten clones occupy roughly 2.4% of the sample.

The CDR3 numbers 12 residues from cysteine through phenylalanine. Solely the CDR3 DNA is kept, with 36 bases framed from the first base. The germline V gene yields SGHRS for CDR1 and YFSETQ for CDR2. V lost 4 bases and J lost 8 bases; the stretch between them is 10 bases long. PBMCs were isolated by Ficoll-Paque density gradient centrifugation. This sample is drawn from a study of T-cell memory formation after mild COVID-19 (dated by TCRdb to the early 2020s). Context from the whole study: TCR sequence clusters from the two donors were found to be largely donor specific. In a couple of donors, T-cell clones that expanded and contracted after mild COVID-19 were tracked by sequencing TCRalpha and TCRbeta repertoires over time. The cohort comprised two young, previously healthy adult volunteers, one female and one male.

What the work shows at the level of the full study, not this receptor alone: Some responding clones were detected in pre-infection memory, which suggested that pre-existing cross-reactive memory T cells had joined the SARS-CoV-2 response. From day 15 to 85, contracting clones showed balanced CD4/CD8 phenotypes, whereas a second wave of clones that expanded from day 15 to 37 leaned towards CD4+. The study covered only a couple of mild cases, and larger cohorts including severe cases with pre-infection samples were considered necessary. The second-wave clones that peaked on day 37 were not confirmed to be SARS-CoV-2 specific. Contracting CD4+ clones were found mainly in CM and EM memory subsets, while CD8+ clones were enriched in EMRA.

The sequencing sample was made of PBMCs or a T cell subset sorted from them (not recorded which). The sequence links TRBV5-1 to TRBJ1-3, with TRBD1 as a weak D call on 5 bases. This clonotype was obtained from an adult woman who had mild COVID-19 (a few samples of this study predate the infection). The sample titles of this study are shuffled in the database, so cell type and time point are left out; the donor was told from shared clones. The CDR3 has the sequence CASSRSRDTIYF. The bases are TGCGCCAGCAGCCGGTCCAGGGACACCATATATTTT.